The following is a TCR beta chain sequence with its context. No cognate antigen has been identified for it. Base qualities are not provided; no much larger clone lies one nucleotide away. The data were obtained in a study of blood T cell repertoires in COVID-19 (dated by TCRdb to 2018 to 2021). About the full investigation: Recovered participants in ImmuneRACE Cohort 3 were defined as having two consecutive negative NP/OP PCR tests, clearance from a healthcare professional, or resolution of symptoms. Samples came from the ongoing ImmuneRACE study (first 160 participants) plus 1,254 subjects from 6 global collaborators. Where available, HLA class I and class II types were obtained from metadata supplied by the sample provider rather than from assay-based typing. The collaborator samples originated in the United States, Italy and Spain and spanned the acute and convalescent phases of COVID-19. The prospective study material was composed of cDNA or gDNA derived from T cells, B-cell-depleted T cells, or PBMCs. The repertoires were made available in a free public database intended to serve as a resource for research on the immune response to SARS-CoV-2. Subjects who had been exposed to COVID-19, were actively infected with it, or had recovered from it provided the deeply sampled blood TCRbeta repertoires that made up the dataset. Nearly every sample came with metadata listing a de-identified subject ID, COVID-19 status, age in years and sex.

Enrolling through a virtual design, the prospective study's participants ranged in age from roughly 18 to 90 years and lived across roughly 23 United States geographic areas. In the prospective study, participants were assigned to cohorts based on the clinical history participants reported in a screening survey and a study questionnaire. Each participant in the prospective study had whole blood, serum and a nasopharyngeal or oropharyngeal swab collected by mobile phlebotomists. Participants in the prospective study had the option to provide additional blood draws and questionnaires over a 2-month period. Before DNA extraction, blood samples from the prospective study were shipped at room temperature or frozen. TCRbeta CDR3 regions were amplified from genomic DNA using the immunoSEQ Assay, a bias-controlled multiplex PCR. Concerning the study's data processing: Within the assay, amplification of reference gene primers was used to estimate how many nucleated cells each sample contained. To quantify the absolute abundance of each unique TCRbeta CDR3 rearrangement, sequence reads were collapsed and filtered. Productive Simpson clonality was computed per sample as the square root of Simpson's diversity index over productive rearrangements. TCRdb mirrors the immuneACCESS table, restricted to in-frame sequences. Some clones are absent from its copies; in checked studies, under half trace to an unresolved V gene, and the reason for the others is unknown. D and trimming come from the DNA, and the V and J calls and clone size come from that table. In all, the sample holds 150,000 to 200,000 clones, and 65% to 80% of those were seen once. 15% to 20% of the sample is held by the ten biggest clonotypes.

From the cysteine through the phenylalanine, the CDR3 covers 15 amino acids. Left in the record is the CDR3 DNA by itself, 45 bases read in frame from the first base. The germline V and J ends show losses of 2 bases and 5 bases respectively, and no gene match explains 8 bases of the junction. From the germline V gene, CDR1 is MNHNS and CDR2 is SASEGT. What the study reported, not specific to this receptor: The quantity of clinical and demographic metadata differed by source and by participant and was supplied without curation.

The sequencing input was PBMCs or T cells enriched from blood (not recorded which). This sequence originates from a woman in her sixties or seventies in a cohort exposed to, infected with or recovered from COVID-19 (not recorded which). The rearrangement combines TRBV6-1 with TRBJ1-2, with TRBD1 matching 7 junction bases. The CDR3 is CASSEWKGARYGYTF. The DNA is TGTGCCAGCAGTGAATGGAAGGGGGCACGGTATGGCTACACCTTC.